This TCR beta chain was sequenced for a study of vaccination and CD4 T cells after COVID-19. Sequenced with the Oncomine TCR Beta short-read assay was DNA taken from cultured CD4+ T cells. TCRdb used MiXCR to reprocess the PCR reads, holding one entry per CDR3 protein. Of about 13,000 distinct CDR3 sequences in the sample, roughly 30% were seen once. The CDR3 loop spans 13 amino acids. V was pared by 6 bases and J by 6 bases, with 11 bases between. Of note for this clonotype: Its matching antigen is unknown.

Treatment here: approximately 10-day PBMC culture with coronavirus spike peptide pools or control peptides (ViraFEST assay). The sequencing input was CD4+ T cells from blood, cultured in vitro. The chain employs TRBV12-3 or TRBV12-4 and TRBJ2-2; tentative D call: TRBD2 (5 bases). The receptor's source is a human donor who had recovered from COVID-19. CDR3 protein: CASRMAGAGELFF. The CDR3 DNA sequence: TGTGCCAGCAGAATGGCCGGGGCCGGGGAGCTGTTTTTT.